This T cell receptor (beta chain) was profiled in a study of cytomegalovirus exposure and HLA in healthy donors. Study-level results: Reportedly, diagnosis of cytomegalovirus status by the classifier showed high specificity and sensitivity. V- and J-gene trimming of TCR beta was linked (in a later analysis) to a missense DCLRE1C variant.

Despite likely unrecorded immune exposures, the donors were nominally healthy at the time of sampling. This clone has only a few counts. What it binds is unknown. Germline lookup yields CDR1 KGHSH and CDR2 LQKENI. V was shortened by 5 bases and J by 2 bases, with 9 bases between the two germline ends. The CDR3 totals 13 residues. PCR used 60 Vbeta primers and 13 Jbeta primers. Produced via immunoSEQ multiplex PCR; TCRdb's table is partial and in-frame only. The sample gives under 200,000 clones, roughly two thirds of which show up once; around 3% is in the top ten. The origin of this receptor is a woman in her forties in good health and CMV-seropositive. Sequenced sample: PBMCs. V is TRBV18 and J is TRBJ1-2; possible D gene TRBD1, 6 bases. The CDR3 DNA reads as TGTGCCAGCTCAACGGACAGCAACTATGGCTACACCTTC. As protein: CASSTDSNYGYTF.